The next 8 T cell receptor beta chains were all read from a single sample in a study of shared clonotypes between healthy human individuals. Clones were read by immunoSEQ multiplex PCR, and TCRdb kept only the in-frame ones, dropping some. The sample records 1.6 million or so clones, over 95% being singletons. The specimen sequenced was naive CD4+ T cells sorted from blood. Documented subset: CD45RA+ positively selected. The receptors were sampled from a man between 25 and 39 years old in good health.

The chain uses TRBV28 and TRBJ2-1, with 7 bases aligning to TRBD1. There are 16 residues in the CDR3. V lost 4 bases to trimming and J lost 1 base; unmatched junction nucleotides: 7. Germline V CDR1 and CDR2: MDHEN, SYDVKM. The CDR3 DNA reads as TGTGCCAGCAGTTCGTCAGCAGGGGGTTCCTACAATGAGCAGTTCTTC. Its translation is CASSSSAGGSYNEQFF. Full variable domain (outside the CDR3, taken from reference TRBV28 and TRBJ2-1): DVKVTQSSRYLVKRTGEKVFLECVQDMDHENMFWYRQDPGLGLRLIYFSYDVKMKEKGDIPEGYSVSREKKERFSLILESASTNQTSMYLCASSSSAGGSYNEQFFGPGTRLTVL.

V usage is TRBV7-3 and J usage is TRBJ2-5; 10 bases match TRBD2. CDR1 and CDR2 (germline): SGHTA, FQGTGA. V was clipped by 5 bases and J by 2 bases; unmatched bases: 5. The CDR3 is made up of 15 amino acids. The CDR3 loop is CASSLGLAEQETQYF. The CDR3 coding sequence is TGTGCCAGCAGCCTAGGACTAGCGGAACAAGAGACCCAGTACTTC.

Points on this clone: The sample holds other DNA sequences that translate to the same CDR3. CDR3: CASSLRQGDQPQHF. CDR3 DNA: TGTGCCAGCAGCTTAAGACAGGGGGATCAGCCCCAGCATTTT. V and J are TRBV7-2 and TRBJ1-5; 9 nucleotides line up with TRBD1. Germline CDR1 is SGHTA and CDR2 is FQGNSA. The CDR3 consists of 14 residues. Germline trimming cut 2 bases from V and 5 bases from J; bases unmatched to any gene: 1.

The chain joins TRBV9 to TRBJ2-5; D may be TRBD1 (6 bases). Germline values: CDR1 SGDLS, CDR2 YYNGEE. Trimming cost V 2 bases and J 4 bases, with 12 bases left between them. The CDR3 covers 14 residues. CDR3 region: CASSVTGTRETQYF. In DNA, the CDR3 is TGTGCCAGCAGCGTTACCGGGACAAGAGAGACCCAGTACTTC.

V is TRBV5-1 and J is TRBJ2-3; 7 nucleotides line up with TRBD1. Trimming at V came to 5 bases and at J to 2 bases, leaving 8 bases not matched to a gene. There are 15 residues in the CDR3. Germline CDR1 is SGHRS and CDR2 is YFSETQ. CDR3 coding DNA: TGCGCCAGCAGAATCCGGGACAGATACACAGATACGCAGTATTTT. It translates to CASRIRDRYTDTQYF.

This clone came up once. The chain recombines TRBV10-3 with TRBJ1-2; 11 nucleotides align to TRBD1. The V segment lost 11 bases and the J segment 5 bases; nucleotides outside the gene matches: 13. The CDR3 is made up of 15 amino acids. Germline lookup yields CDR1 ENHRY and CDR2 SYGVKD. CDR3 sequence (DNA): TGTGCCTCCAGGGACAGGGGGACACCTCTATATGGCTACACCTTC. It is translated as CASRDRGTPLYGYTF.

CDR3 sequence: CASSKLAGSYNEQFF. In DNA form, the CDR3 reads TGTGCCAGCAGCAAACTAGCGGGCTCCTACAATGAGCAGTTCTTC. V usage is TRBV7-9 and J usage is TRBJ2-1, with 9 nucleotides matching TRBD2. Germline V lookup: CDR1 SEHNR, CDR2 FQNEAQ (reference sequence). The CDR3 covers 15 residues. Trimming removed 5 bases from V and 0 bases from J; junction bases left unmatched: 2.

In this sample, this clone turned up once. This chain links TRBV14 with TRBJ2-7; D is uncertain. The end of the DNA fits TRBJ2-5 better, so the J call may be wrong. The CDR3 has 14 amino acids. Germline V gene lookup returns CDR1 SGHDN and CDR2 FVKESK. The CDR3 protein is CASSQGQHQETQYF. CDR3 in DNA: TGTGCCAGCAGCCAAGGCCAGCACCAAGAGACCCAGTACTTC.